The 12 T cell receptor beta chains reported below all come from one sample, sequenced in a study of T-cell reconstitution after alpha-beta-depleted transplantation in children. Unique molecular identifiers featured in how the TCRbeta library was prepared. TCRdb re-called the PCR reads through MiXCR, storing one row per CDR3 protein. The data hold fewer than 250,000 distinct CDR3 sequences, with approximately 19% observed a single time. Sequenced here: PBMCs, mostly from graft donor cells, sampled 360 days after TCRalphabeta/CD19-depleted stem cell transplant. The source of these receptors is a male patient aged 2-15 years who had a stem cell transplant for acute lymphoblastic leukemia, so the T cells may come from the graft donor.

The chain carries TRBV3-1 and TRBJ2-2; D might be TRBD1 (7 bases). The CDR3 contains 17 residues. The V end was cut by 1 base, the J end by 1 base, with 13 bases between. The V gene's germline CDR1 is LGHDT and CDR2 YNNKEL (reference sequence). CDR3 amino acids: CASSQVGGGRNTGELFF. The CDR3 nucleotides are TGTGCCAGCAGCCAAGTAGGAGGGGGCCGGAACACCGGGGAGCTGTTTTTT.

The chain joins TRBV2 to TRBJ1-1, with D perhaps matching TRBD1 (5 bases). V gave up 7 bases and J gave up 0 bases, with 12 bases separating them. Per the germline V gene, CDR1 is SNHLY and CDR2 is FYNNEI. The CDR3 is 14 amino acids. The DNA of the CDR3 is TGTGCCAGCAAATCCAGGGTTGTGAACACTGAAGCTTTCTTT. Translation: CASKSRVVNTEAFF.

The V call is TRBV3-1, the J call TRBJ1-2; 9 nucleotides agree with TRBD1. The ends lost 0 bases at V and 8 bases at J; junction bases unmatched: 7. This CDR3 region has 15 residues. Looked up from germline, CDR1 is LGHDT and CDR2 is YNNKEL (reference sequence). CDR3: CASSQERRDRDGYTF. The CDR3, as DNA: TGTGCCAGCAGCCAAGAGAGGAGGGACAGGGACGGCTACACCTTC. The complete variable domain, with remaining parts taken from reference TRBV3-1 and TRBJ1-2, reads DTAVSQTPKYLVTQMGNDKSIKCEQNLGHDTMYWYKQDSKKFLKIMFSYNNKELIINETVPNRFSPKSPDKAHLNLHINSLELGDSAVYFCASSQERRDRDGYTFGSGTRLTVV.

The chain couples TRBV18 to TRBJ2-7, with 9 bases that match TRBD1. CDR1 KGHSH and CDR2 LQKENI come from the germline V gene. This CDR3 contains 15 residues. Trimming cost V 3 bases and J 4 bases; bases outside gene matches: 7. The CDR3 DNA reads TGTGCCAGCTCACCCCCGACAGGGGGGTTGTACGAGCAGTACTTC. This translates into CASSPPTGGLYEQYF.

There are a few counts of this clonotype. The chain links TRBV5-5 to TRBJ1-5; D remains ambiguous. The CDR3 runs 13 residues. CDR1 is SGHKS, CDR2 YYEKEE, per germline (reference sequence). V was shortened by 4 bases and J by 2 bases, with 7 bases between the two germline ends. Here the CDR3 reads CASSELRNQPQHF. CDR3 coding DNA: TGTGCCAGCAGCGAACTTCGCAATCAGCCCCAGCATTTT. Full variable domain (outside the CDR3, taken from reference TRBV5-5 and TRBJ1-5): DAGVTQSPTHLIKTRGQQVTLRCSPISGHKSVSWYQQVLGQGPQFIFQYYEKEERGRGNFPDRFSARQFPNYSSELNVNALLLGDSALYLCASSELRNQPQHFGDGTRLSIL.

The chain employs TRBV7-9 and TRBJ2-7, with D maybe TRBD1 (6 bases). Trimming took 2 bases from V and 0 from J, leaving 11 bases between them. The CDR3 covers 15 residues. CDR1 and CDR2 from the germline V gene are SEHNR and FQNEAQ (reference sequence). In DNA, the CDR3 is TGTGCCAGCAGCTTACGGGCAGGGGACTCCTACGAGCAGTACTTC. It translates to CASSLRAGDSYEQYF.

This chain uses TRBV7-9 with TRBJ2-7; TRBD1 aligns across 7 bases. CDR3 length equals 15 residues. CDR1 is SEHNR, CDR2 FQNEAQ, per germline (reference sequence). J was trimmed by 0 bases and V by 5 bases; bases with no gene match: 7. The CDR3 loop reads CASSTDRDPSYEQYF. The CDR3 DNA reads as TGTGCCAGCAGCACCGACAGGGACCCCTCCTACGAGCAGTACTTC.

This chain uses TRBV20-1 with TRBJ2-1; 7 positions match TRBD1. J gave up 5 bases and V 3 bases, and 4 bases lay outside the gene matches. CDR1 is DFQATT and CDR2 is SNEGSKA in the germline V gene (reference sequence). There are 13 residues in the CDR3. CDR3 DNA sequence: TGCAGTGCTAGCGAGCAGGGGGACAATGAGCAGTTCTTC. It translates to CSASEQGDNEQFF.

This clonotype was detected a few times. The chain recombines TRBV12-3 or TRBV12-4 with TRBJ2-2; 10 bases line up with TRBD2. The CDR3 contains 14 residues. V lost 6 bases to trimming and J lost 5 bases; unmatched junction nucleotides: 3. CDR3 in amino acids: CASRPGLATGELFF. The CDR3, as DNA: TGTGCCAGCAGGCCGGGACTAGCGACCGGGGAGCTGTTTTTT.

This clonotype was observed a handful of times. V usage is TRBV4-1 and J usage is TRBJ2-1; tentatively, D is TRBD2 (9 bases). The CDR3 runs 22 residues. CDR1 and CDR2 (germline): MGHRA, YSYEKL. Trimming left V 8 bases short and J 8 bases short, with 43 bases between. For the CDR3, the DNA is TGCGCCAGCGGAACTGACCGGGACAGGCCCATCTTCGCGGGGGGGCCCTTGGATGAGCAGTTCTTC. Protein product: CASGTDRDRPIFAGGPLDEQFF.

This clonotype was seen more than once but under ten times. The V and J genes are TRBV18 and TRBJ2-3; no definite D call. Trimming pared 4 bases from V and 0 bases from J, leaving 5 bases between. The CDR3 loop spans 13 amino acids. Germline values: CDR1 KGHSH, CDR2 LQKENI. The CDR3 here is CASSRLSTDTQYF. The CDR3 DNA follows: TGTGCCAGCTCACGGCTTAGCACAGATACGCAGTATTTT.

This clonotype was seen a handful of times. The DNA for the CDR3 is TGTGCCAGCAGTTACGCGCTGTACAATGAGCAGTTCTTC. Protein sequence: CASSYALYNEQFF. The chain uses TRBV6-2 or TRBV6-3 and TRBJ2-1, with unresolved D. The CDR3 length is 13 residues. V was shortened by 2 bases and J by 4 bases, with 6 bases between the two germline ends. The germline V gene encodes CDR1 MNHEY and CDR2 SVGEGT.